The clone carrying this T cell receptor beta chain was seen just once. Its cognate antigen is unknown. Trimming pared 1 base from V and 0 bases from J, leaving 4 bases between. The CDR3 is 13 residues long. Germline loops: CDR1 LGHNA, CDR2 YNFKEQ. Repertoires were generated with immunoSEQ multiplex PCR, while TCRdb's copy carries only in-frame clones and drops some. The sample shows tens of thousands of clones, 84% of them seen only once. This sample is part of a study of OX40 agonist ivuxolimab in advanced cancers. Turning to the study itself: Patients received the agonistic anti-OX40 (CD134) antibody ivuxolimab.

Study observations and caveats: Some of the nonresponding patients also showed low levels of normalized T-cell clonal expansion.

With autoimmune disease history or systemic immunosuppression, patients were excluded. The V gene is TRBV4-2, the J gene TRBJ2-7; D unresolved. Sequenced material: CD4+ or CD8+ T cells sorted from blood, taken in a trial of the OX40 agonist ivuxolimab. The TCR originated in an adult with an advanced solid tumor such as melanoma, head and neck, liver or kidney cancer. CDR3 nucleotides: TGTGCCAGCAGCCAAGGAAACTCCTACGAGCAGTACTTC. This translates into CASSQGNSYEQYF.